This T cell receptor (beta chain) was observed in a study of blood T cell repertoires in COVID-19. About the research overall: Samples taken during acute and convalescent COVID-19 were collected in the United States, Italy and Spain. PBMCs, B-cell-depleted T cells, or T cells provided the cDNA or gDNA that made up the material.

The germline V and J ends were trimmed by 0 bases and 7 bases, with 7 bases remaining between them. Germline values: CDR1 SSHAT, CDR2 FNYEAQ (reference sequence). This CDR3 spans 14 amino acids. Per the original methods: Nucleated cell number was recorded as an estimate derived from reference gene primer amplification. TCRdb's table, derived via immunoSEQ multiplex PCR, lists solely in-frame clones and lacks some. The D gene and trimming were derived from the DNA, and the V and J assignments and clone size from that table. This sample has more than 150,000 clones, with less than 85% found just once. The sequenced sample was peripheral blood. The chain has TRBV7-7 and TRBJ1-6; D possibly corresponds to TRBD1 (6 bases). The origin of this receptor is a man aged 45 to 65 who had recovered from COVID-19. The CDR3 DNA follows: TGTGCCAGCAGCTTAGCTGGACAGAATTCACCCCTCCACTTT. Translated, it gives CASSLAGQNSPLHF.